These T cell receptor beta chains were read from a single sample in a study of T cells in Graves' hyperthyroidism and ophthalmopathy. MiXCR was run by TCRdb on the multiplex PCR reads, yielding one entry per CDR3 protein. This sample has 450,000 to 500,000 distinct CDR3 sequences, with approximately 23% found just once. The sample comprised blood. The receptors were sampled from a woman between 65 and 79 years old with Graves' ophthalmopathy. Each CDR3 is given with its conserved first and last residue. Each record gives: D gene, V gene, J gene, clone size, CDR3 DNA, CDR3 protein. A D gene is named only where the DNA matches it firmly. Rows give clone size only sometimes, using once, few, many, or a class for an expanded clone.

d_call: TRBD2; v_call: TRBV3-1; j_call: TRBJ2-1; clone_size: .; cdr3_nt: TGTGCCAGCGGAAGACTAGCGGGAGATAATGAGCAGTTCTTC; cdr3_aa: CASGRLAGDNEQFF
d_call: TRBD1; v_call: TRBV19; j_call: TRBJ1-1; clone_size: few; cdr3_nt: TGTGCCAGTAGCCCTCTCGGGACAGGGGGCCGGACTGAAGCTTTCTTT; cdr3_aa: CASSPLGTGGRTEAFF
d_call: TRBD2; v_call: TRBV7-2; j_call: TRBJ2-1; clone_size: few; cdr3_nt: TGTGCCAGCAGCTTAGCGACTAGCGGGGTCTACAATGAGCAGTTCTTC; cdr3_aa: CASSLATSGVYNEQFF
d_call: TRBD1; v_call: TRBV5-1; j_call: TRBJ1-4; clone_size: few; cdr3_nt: TGCGCCAGCAGACCAGGGGGGACTAATGAAAAACTGTTTTTT; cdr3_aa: CASRPGGTNEKLFF
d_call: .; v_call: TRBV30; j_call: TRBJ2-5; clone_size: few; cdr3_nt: TGTGCCTGGAGTGTAAGGGCCATCGAGACCCAGTACTTC; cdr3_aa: CAWSVRAIETQYF
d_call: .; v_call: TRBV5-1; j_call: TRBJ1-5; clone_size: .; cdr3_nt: TGCGCCAGCAGCTTAGAAGGCGGTAATAGCAATCAGCCCCAGCATTTT; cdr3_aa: CASSLEGGNSNQPQHF
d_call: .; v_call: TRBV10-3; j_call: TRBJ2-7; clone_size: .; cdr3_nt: TGTGCCATCAGTGAGTCGCCTACCTCCTACGAGCAGTACTTC; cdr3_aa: CAISESPTSYEQYF
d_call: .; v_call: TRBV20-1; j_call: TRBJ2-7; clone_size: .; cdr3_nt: TGCAGTGCTAGTCGTCGCGGGATAGCGCAGTATGAGCAGTACTTC; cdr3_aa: CSASRRGIAQYEQYF
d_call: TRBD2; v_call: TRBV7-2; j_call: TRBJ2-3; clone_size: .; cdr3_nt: TGTGCCAGCAGCTTAAGGGGACTAGCGGAACTCACAGATACGCAGTATTTT; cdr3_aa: CASSLRGLAELTDTQYF
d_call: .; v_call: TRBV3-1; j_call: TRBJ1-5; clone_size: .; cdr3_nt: TGTGCCAGCAGCTTTAATGGCAGTCCCAATCAGCCCCAGCATTTT; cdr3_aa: CASSFNGSPNQPQHF
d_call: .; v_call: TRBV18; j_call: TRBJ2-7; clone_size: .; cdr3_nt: TGTGCCAGCTCAGGGACGACCTACGAGCAGTACTTC; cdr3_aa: CASSGTTYEQYF
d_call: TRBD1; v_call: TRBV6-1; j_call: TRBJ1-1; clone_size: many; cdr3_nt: TGTGCCAGCAGGGCCTGGACAGGAGGCACTGAAGCTTTCTTT; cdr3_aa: CASRAWTGGTEAFF
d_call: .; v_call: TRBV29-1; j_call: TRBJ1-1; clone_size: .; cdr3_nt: TGCAGCGCAAGGGCGTATCGGAACACTGAAGCTTTCTTT; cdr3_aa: CSARAYRNTEAFF
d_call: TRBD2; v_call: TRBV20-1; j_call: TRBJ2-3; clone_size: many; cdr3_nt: TGCAGTGCTAGAGATTGGCGGGGGAGCACAGATACGCAGTATTTT; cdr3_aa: CSARDWRGSTDTQYF
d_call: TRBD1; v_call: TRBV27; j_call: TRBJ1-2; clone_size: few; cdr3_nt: TGTGCCAGCATCAACCGCGACAGGGTTAAACCATCTAACTATGGCTACACCTTC; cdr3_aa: CASINRDRVKPSNYGYTF
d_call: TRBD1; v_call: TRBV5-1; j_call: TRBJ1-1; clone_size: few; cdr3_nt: TGCGCCAGCACCAGGACAGGGCCCAAGAACACTGAAGCTTTCTTT; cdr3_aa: CASTRTGPKNTEAFF
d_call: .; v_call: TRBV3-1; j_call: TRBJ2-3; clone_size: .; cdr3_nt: TGTGCCAGCAGCTCAAGGGCTGGAGATACGCAGTATTTT; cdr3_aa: CASSSRAGDTQYF
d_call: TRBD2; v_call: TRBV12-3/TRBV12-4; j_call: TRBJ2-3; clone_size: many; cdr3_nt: TGTGCCAGCAGTTTTACTAGCGCAGATACGCAGTATTTT; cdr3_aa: CASSFTSADTQYF
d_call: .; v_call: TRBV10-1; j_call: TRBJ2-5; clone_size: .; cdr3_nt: TGCGCCAGCAGTGAGCTAGTACCGGGGACCCAGTACTTC; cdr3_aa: CASSELVPGTQYF
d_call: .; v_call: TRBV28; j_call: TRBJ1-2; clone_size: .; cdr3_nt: TGTGCCAGCAGTTTGACAGGTTTTTATGACTACACCTTC; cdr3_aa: CASSLTGFYDYTF
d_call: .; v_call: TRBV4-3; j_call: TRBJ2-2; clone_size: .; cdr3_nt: TGCGCCAGCAGCCAAGATCCAGATATCGCCGGGGAGCTGTTTTTT; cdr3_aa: CASSQDPDIAGELFF
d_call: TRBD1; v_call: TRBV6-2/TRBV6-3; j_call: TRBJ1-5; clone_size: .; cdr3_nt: TGTGCCAGCAGTTATAACAGGGGGTTGGGTCAGCCCCAGCATTTT; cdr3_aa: CASSYNRGLGQPQHF
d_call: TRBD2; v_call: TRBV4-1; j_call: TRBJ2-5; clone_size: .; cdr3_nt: TGCGCCAGCAGCCAAGATCCCCTGTCTGCGGGAGTGGGGGAGACCCAGTACTTC; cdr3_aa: CASSQDPLSAGVGETQYF
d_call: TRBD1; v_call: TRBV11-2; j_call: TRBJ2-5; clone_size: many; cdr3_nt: TGTGCCAGCAGCCATATTAGAGTGGGACAGCGTTCGGGGACCCAGTACTTC; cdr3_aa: CASSHIRVGQRSGTQYF
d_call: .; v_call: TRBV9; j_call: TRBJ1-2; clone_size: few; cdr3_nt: TGTGCCAGCAGCGTATGGGGCGACAGCTCCTATGGCTACACCTTC; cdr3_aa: CASSVWGDSSYGYTF
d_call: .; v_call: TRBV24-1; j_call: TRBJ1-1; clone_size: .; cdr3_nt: TGTGCCACCAGCGTATTGATCCAACGGGGAAACACTGAAGCTTTCTTT; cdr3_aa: CATSVLIQRGNTEAFF
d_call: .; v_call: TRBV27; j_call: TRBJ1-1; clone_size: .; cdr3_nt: TGTGCCCGTTCGGACCTATTGAACACTGAAGCTTTCTTT; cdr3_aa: CARSDLLNTEAFF
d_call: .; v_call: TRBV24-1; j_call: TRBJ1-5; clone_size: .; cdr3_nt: TGTGCCACCAGTGATGGGGCCTCCCCCCAGCATTTT; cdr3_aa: CATSDGASPQHF
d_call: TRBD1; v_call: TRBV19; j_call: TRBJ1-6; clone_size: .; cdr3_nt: TGTGCCAGTAGTGGCGGACAGGGTACTTCACCCCTCCACTTT; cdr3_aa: CASSGGQGTSPLHF
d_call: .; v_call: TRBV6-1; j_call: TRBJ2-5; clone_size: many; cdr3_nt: TGTGCCAGCAGTGAAACCCAACTCCCGATGTTACAGTACTTC; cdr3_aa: CASSETQLPMLQYF
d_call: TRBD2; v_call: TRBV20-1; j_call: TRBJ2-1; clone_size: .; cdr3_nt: TGCAGTGCCCCCCTCGATAGCGGGAGCAATGAGCAGTTCTTC; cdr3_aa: CSAPLDSGSNEQFF
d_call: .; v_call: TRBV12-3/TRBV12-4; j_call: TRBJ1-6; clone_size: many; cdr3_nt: TGTGCCAGCAGTTCCGGGACTGTAAATTCACCCCTCCACTTT; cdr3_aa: CASSSGTVNSPLHF
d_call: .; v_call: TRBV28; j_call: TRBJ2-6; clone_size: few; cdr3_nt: TGTGCCAGCAGTTCACCTGTGAGGCCAAGCGCTTTCTCTGGGGCCAACGTCCTGACTTTC; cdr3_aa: CASSSPVRPSAFSGANVLTF
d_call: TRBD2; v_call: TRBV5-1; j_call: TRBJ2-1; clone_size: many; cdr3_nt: TGCGCCAGCAGCCAGGGACTAGCGGGAGTATGGGGCAATGAGCAGTTCTTC; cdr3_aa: CASSQGLAGVWGNEQFF
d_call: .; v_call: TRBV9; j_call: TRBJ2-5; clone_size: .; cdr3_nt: TGTGCCAGCAGCCCACGACAGACCCAAGAGACCCAGTACTTC; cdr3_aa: CASSPRQTQETQYF